This T cell receptor beta chain was documented in a study of graft-versus-host responses after intestinal transplantation. Study details: Every one of the recipients received anti-thymocyte globulin induction and afterwards took tacrolimus and steroids for around 3 years. Whole-study findings and limits: Within allografts, high graft-versus-host to host-versus-graft clonal ratios were seen among patients with graft-donor T cell macrochimerism. Levels of circulating GvH clones at their peak were associated with early post-transplant HvG declines. GvH clonotypes were identified within recipient marrow, with a subset emerging first in ileum or blood.

Data came from immunoSEQ multiplex PCR; TCRdb stores just in-frame clones and leaves some out. The table lists around 13,000 clones, roughly 93% of them singletons, with 4.4% in the top ten. Germline V gene data show CDR1 as MGHDK and CDR2 as SYGVNS. The CDR3 consists of 13 residues. Trimming removed 6 bases from V and 7 bases from J, with 10 bases in between. A remark on this clone: What it recognizes is unknown.

Sequencing used PBMCs, obtained approximately 35 months after intestinal transplantation. The chain couples TRBV25-1 to TRBJ1-6; unclear D gene. The receptor was isolated from a human patient who received an intestinal transplant, so some T cells may come from the graft donor. The CDR3 DNA is TGTGCCAGCAGGGTGGGTCCCAATTCACCCCTCCACTTT. Protein product: CASRVGPNSPLHF.